The sequence of this TCR beta chain was determined in a study of post-analysis software for immune sequencing data. Sequencing libraries made from TCR beta cDNA carried unique molecular identifiers. Between roughly 1 and 10 million T cells gave rise to 450,000 to 650,000 cDNA molecules. TCRdb fed the PCR reads into MiXCR, producing one record per CDR3 protein. This table has 700,000 to 800,000 distinct CDR3 sequences, 30% appearing once. Broader study findings: Roughly 5 TRBV segments, including TRBV5-6, TRBV5-1 and TRBV20-1, were more frequent in patients than controls. For normalized Chao1 diversity, multiple sclerosis patients scored significantly lower than controls did. When the samples were clustered directly with F measure, those that had been prepared in the same batch showed strong co-clustering.

V dropped 2 bases and J dropped 9; count of bases not matched to a gene: 7. The CDR3 consists of 16 residues. CDR1 and CDR2 from the germline V gene are LGHDT and YNNKEL (reference sequence). This clonotype appeared a few times. The antigen is not known. Sample: blood. This chain joins TRBV3-1 and TRBJ2-1, with 13 nucleotides matching TRBD2. This clonotype was obtained from a girl aged 5-17 years with multiple sclerosis. For the CDR3, the DNA is TGTGCCAGCAGCCAACCGGGACTAGCGGGATGGGGTGAGCAGTTCTTC. Translated: CASSQPGLAGWGEQFF.